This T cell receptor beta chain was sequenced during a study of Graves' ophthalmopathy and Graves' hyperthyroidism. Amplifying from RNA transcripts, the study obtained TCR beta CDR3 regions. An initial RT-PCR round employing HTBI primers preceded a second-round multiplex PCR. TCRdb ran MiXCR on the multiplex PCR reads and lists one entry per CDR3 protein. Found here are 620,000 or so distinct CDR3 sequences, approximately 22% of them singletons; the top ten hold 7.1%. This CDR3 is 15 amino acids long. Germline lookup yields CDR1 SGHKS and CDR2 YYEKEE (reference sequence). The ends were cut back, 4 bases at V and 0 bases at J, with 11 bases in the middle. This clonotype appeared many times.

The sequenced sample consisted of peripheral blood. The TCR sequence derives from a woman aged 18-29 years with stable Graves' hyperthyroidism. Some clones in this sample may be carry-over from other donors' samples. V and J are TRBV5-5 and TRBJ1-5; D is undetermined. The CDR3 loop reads CASSPSPNSNQPQHF. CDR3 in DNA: TGTGCCAGCAGCCCCTCCCCCAATAGCAATCAGCCCCAGCATTTT. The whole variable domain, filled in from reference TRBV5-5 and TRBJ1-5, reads DAGVTQSPTHLIKTRGQQVTLRCSPISGHKSVSWYQQVLGQGPQFIFQYYEKEERGRGNFPDRFSARQFPNYSSELNVNALLLGDSALYLCASSPSPNSNQPQHFGDGTRLSIL.